Sequencing of this T cell receptor (beta chain) was carried out in a study of cytomegalovirus exposure and HLA in healthy donors. Study observations and caveats: Cytomegalovirus association was assigned to around 150 TCR beta chains. In a later analysis, at a false discovery rate of 0.05, 15,000 to 20,000 TCR beta sequences were associated with HLA alleles.

Germline lookup yields CDR1 SQVTM and CDR2 ANQGSEA. The junction had 3 bases not matched to a gene; V was cut back by 7 bases and J by 4 bases. The CDR3 loop spans 11 amino acids. This clone occurred once. Its antigen is unidentified. PCR used 60 Vbeta primers and 13 Jbeta primers. Under the authors' procedure: Per a later analysis, the number of unique TCR beta chains was 75 million to 90 million, of which about 10 million were shared. TCRdb's table, derived via immunoSEQ multiplex PCR, lists solely in-frame clones and lacks some. V, J and clone size derive from that table, while D and trimming were established from the DNA sequence. The sample has 140,000 to 150,000 clones; 80% are singletons.

Sequenced input: PBMCs. The source is a man aged 35 to 55 in good health and CMV-seronegative. The chain joins TRBV29-1 to TRBJ2-5; 7 bases line up with TRBD1. DNA for the CDR3: TGCAGCGGGACAGGAGGAGAGACCCAGTACTTC. Amino acids: CSGTGGETQYF.